The rows below give T cell receptor beta chains drawn from one sample of a study of naive and memory T cell subsets. TCRdb recomputed calls from the UMI-ligation and nested PCR reads with MiXCR, one row per CDR3 protein. This table holds about 120,000 distinct CDR3 sequences, about 36% found once. Input material: central memory CD4+ T cells from blood. The receptors were gathered from a human donor in good health. Each CDR3 is given without its conserved first and last residue.

v_gene	CDR3aa
TRBV27	ASRTGQGVWYNEQF
TRBV6-2/TRBV6-3	ASSYLGYNQPQH
TRBV11-2	ASNLLAGPLEQY
TRBV12-3/TRBV12-4	ASSLTVAKNIQY
TRBV15	ATSTRATSGAYNEQF
TRBV5-1	ASSLTVEEEETQY
TRBV3-1	ASRETSGSKRAGTQY
TRBV29-1	SARTGGVGELF
TRBV12-3/TRBV12-4	ASRHKSGNTGELF
TRBV24-1	ATHDGGRANTGELF
TRBV2	ASLKDRGKYEQY
TRBV14	ASSQTTAIGTQY
TRBV5-4	ASSLGGGSKDTQY
TRBV11-2	ASSGRQGLGDTQY
TRBV5-4	ASSLLSLAGRNEQY
TRBV7-2	ASSANLETQY
TRBV20-1	SAETGGGGSYNEQF
TRBV20-1	SARSDRDNQPQH
TRBV5-1	ASSLDLRGGSYEQY
TRBV28	ASSFLSGATDTQY
TRBV10-3	AISELGEGYEQY
TRBV28	ASSLGQGGYQPQH
TRBV7-2	ASSLGPQGPTEAF
TRBV28	ASSSHLERGYEQY
TRBV2	ASSKGAPSYEQY
TRBV6-2/TRBV6-3	ASTDRDSWGRAQH
TRBV28	ASSPPGHLEAF
TRBV7-9	ASSTPPGSGVADTQY
TRBV5-5	ASSLADSSNQPQH
TRBV12-3/TRBV12-4	ASSPWTGENTGELF
TRBV5-1	ASTSYTNTGELF
TRBV3-1	ASSQDPPDTQY
TRBV28	ASSLEGTPYEQY
TRBV10-3	AISESNEQF
TRBV20-1	SAEGRGRGEQF
TRBV4-1	ASRMEGQGAYQQF
TRBV29-1	SVEFPWIHSGRAVDEQF
TRBV3-1	ASTLGTGGLFSYNSPLH
TRBV28	ASSLETSRGETQY
TRBV30	ALWGRTISREQY
TRBV7-8	ASSPGGSESPLH
TRBV6-2/TRBV6-3	ASSYGRFGQGSADTQY
TRBV5-1	ASSLESTLYNYNEQF
TRBV7-6	ASSLVIGETQY
TRBV29-1	SVASFKGNEQF
TRBV20-1	SARVAGHTGELF
TRBV29-1	SVEEFNTGELF
TRBV29-1	SVERSGQGLGEQY
TRBV12-5	ASGLAGTREETQY
TRBV4-3	ASSQDSGGAYNEQF
TRBV7-2	ASSLLRGTNEQF
TRBV20-1	SASLPGVRNEQF
TRBV6-6	ATTPGTSGDYEQF
TRBV25-1	ASADGGQPQH